The rows below give T cell receptor beta chains drawn from one sample of a study of T-cell reconstitution after alpha-beta-depleted transplantation in children. Using its own MiXCR run on the PCR reads, TCRdb lists one record per CDR3 protein. The data hold 490,000 or so distinct CDR3 sequences, with around 13% observed a single time. The source was PBMCs from the stem cell graft donor, collected from the stem cell graft. These receptors were taken from a human donor who donated a stem cell graft to a child with combined immunodeficiency. CDR3s leave out the opening cysteine and the closing phenylalanine or tryptophan. The order of the fields is V gene, J gene, CDR3 protein.

v_gene: TRBV7-2; j_gene: TRBJ2-7; CDR3aa: ASSQMAGDNPYEQY
v_gene: TRBV3-1; j_gene: TRBJ2-7; CDR3aa: ATCQDPAGRGPYEQY
v_gene: TRBV27; j_gene: TRBJ2-7; CDR3aa: ASSSADRLYEQY
v_gene: TRBV7-2; j_gene: TRBJ2-1; CDR3aa: ASSRGQSSYNEQF
v_gene: TRBV15; j_gene: TRBJ1-3; CDR3aa: ATSRDPTGVGNTIY
v_gene: TRBV30; j_gene: TRBJ1-4; CDR3aa: AWSLTGMDEKLF
v_gene: TRBV24-1; j_gene: TRBJ2-5; CDR3aa: ATSALDLAGQETQY
v_gene: TRBV29-1; j_gene: TRBJ2-5; CDR3aa: SVQYGGQETQY
v_gene: TRBV25-1; j_gene: TRBJ2-7; CDR3aa: ASSESAVSYEQY
v_gene: TRBV6-5; j_gene: TRBJ2-7; CDR3aa: ASSYSTGTFGSYEQY
v_gene: TRBV29-1; j_gene: TRBJ1-1; CDR3aa: SVEEQDDFGAF
v_gene: TRBV5-1; j_gene: TRBJ1-1; CDR3aa: ASSLATANTEAF
v_gene: TRBV12-3/TRBV12-4; j_gene: TRBJ1-5; CDR3aa: ASRKATGSNQPQH
v_gene: TRBV29-1; j_gene: TRBJ1-3; CDR3aa: SVASGGSGGNTIY
v_gene: TRBV4-2; j_gene: TRBJ2-7; CDR3aa: ASSQPQGANEQY
v_gene: TRBV7-9; j_gene: TRBJ2-7; CDR3aa: ASSLARSSASSYEQY
v_gene: TRBV4-3; j_gene: TRBJ2-7; CDR3aa: ASSQDRYRGYEQY
v_gene: TRBV12-3/TRBV12-4; j_gene: TRBJ2-7; CDR3aa: ASSLAGGASGSKY
v_gene: TRBV7-8; j_gene: TRBJ2-1; CDR3aa: ASSSRWESYNEQF
v_gene: TRBV6-5; j_gene: TRBJ1-1; CDR3aa: ASSLLSGAEAF
v_gene: TRBV18; j_gene: TRBJ2-1; CDR3aa: ASSPILREQF
v_gene: TRBV30; j_gene: TRBJ2-1; CDR3aa: AWSGDRVEQF
v_gene: TRBV7-3; j_gene: TRBJ2-7; CDR3aa: ASSYDRDNEQY
v_gene: TRBV6-2/TRBV6-3; j_gene: TRBJ2-2; CDR3aa: ASNRGPGELF
v_gene: TRBV12-3/TRBV12-4; j_gene: TRBJ2-7; CDR3aa: ASSLGLGDGYEQY